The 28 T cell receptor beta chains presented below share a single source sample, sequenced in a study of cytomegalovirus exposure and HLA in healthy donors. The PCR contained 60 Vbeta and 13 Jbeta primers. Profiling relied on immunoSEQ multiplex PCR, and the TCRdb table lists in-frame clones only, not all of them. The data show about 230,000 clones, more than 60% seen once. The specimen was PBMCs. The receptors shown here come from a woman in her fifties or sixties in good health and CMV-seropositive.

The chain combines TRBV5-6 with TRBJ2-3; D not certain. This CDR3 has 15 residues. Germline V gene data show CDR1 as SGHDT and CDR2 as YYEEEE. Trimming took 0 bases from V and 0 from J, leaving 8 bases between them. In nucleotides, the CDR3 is TGTGCCAGCAGCTTGGGGCGGTCTAGCACAGATACGCAGTATTTT. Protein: CASSLGRSSTDTQYF.

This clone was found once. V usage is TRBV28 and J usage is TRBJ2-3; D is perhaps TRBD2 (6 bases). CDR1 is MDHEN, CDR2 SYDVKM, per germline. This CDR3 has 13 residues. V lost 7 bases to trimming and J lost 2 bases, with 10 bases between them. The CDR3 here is CASIQLATDTQYF. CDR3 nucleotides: TGTGCCAGCATCCAACTAGCCACAGATACGCAGTATTTT.

In DNA, the CDR3 is TGTGCCAGCAGCTTATCTGGACTAGGGTACGAGCAGTACTTC. Residues: CASSLSGLGYEQYF. V is TRBV7-2 and J is TRBJ2-7, with 7 bases matching TRBD2. Germline V gene sequence: CDR1 SGHTA, CDR2 FQGNSA. This CDR3 is 14 amino acids long. V was clipped by 2 bases and J by 4 bases; unmatched bases: 5.

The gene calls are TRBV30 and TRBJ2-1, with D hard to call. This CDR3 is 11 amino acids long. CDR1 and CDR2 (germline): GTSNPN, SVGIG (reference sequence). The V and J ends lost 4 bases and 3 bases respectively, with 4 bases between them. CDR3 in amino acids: CAWTLYNEQFF. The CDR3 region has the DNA TGTGCCTGGACCCTCTACAATGAGCAGTTCTTC.

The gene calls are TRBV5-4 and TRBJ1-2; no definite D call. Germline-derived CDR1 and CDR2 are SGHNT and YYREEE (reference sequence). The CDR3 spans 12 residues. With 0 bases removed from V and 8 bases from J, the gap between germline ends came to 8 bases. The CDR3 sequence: CASSLGYSGYTF. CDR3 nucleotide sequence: TGTGCCAGCAGCTTGGGCTACTCAGGCTACACCTTC.

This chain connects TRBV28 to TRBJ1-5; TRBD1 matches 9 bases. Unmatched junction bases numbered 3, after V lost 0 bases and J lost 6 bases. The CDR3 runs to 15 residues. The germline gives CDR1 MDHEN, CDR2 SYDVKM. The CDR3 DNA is TGTGCCAGCAGTTTATGGGACAGGGGAGCTCAGCCCCAGCATTTT. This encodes CASSLWDRGAQPQHF.

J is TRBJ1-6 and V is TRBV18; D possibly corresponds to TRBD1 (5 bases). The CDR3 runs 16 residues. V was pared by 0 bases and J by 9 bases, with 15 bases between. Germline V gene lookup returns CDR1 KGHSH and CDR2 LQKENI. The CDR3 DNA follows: TGTGCCAGCTCACCACCGGGTGGAGGGGTACGTTCACCCCTCCACTTT. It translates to CASSPPGGGVRSPLHF.

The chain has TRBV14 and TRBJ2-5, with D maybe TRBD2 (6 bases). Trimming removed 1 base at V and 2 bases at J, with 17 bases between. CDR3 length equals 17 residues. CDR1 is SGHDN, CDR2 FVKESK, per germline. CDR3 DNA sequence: TGTGCCAGCAGCCAAGGGGGGACTTGGACTTCACAAGAGACCCAGTACTTC. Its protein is CASSQGGTWTSQETQYF. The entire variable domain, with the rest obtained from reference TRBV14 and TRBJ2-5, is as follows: EAGVTQFPSHSVIEKGQTVTLRCDPISGHDNLYWYRRVMGKEIKFLLHFVKESKQDESGMPNNRFLAERTGGTYSTLKVQPAELEDSGVYFCASSQGGTWTSQETQYFGPGTRLLVL.

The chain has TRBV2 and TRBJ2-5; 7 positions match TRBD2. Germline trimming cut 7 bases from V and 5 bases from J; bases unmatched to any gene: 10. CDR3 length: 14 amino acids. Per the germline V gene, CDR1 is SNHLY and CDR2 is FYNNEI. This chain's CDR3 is CASIRPAGEETQYF. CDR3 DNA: TGTGCCAGCATTCGGCCGGCGGGGGAGGAGACCCAGTACTTC.

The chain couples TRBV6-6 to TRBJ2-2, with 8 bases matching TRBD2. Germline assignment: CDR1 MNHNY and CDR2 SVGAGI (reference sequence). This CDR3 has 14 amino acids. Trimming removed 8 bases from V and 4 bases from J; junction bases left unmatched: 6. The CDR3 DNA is TGTGCCAGCCATCTCGGGGGGGCCACCGGGGAGCTGTTTTTT. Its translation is CASHLGGATGELFF.

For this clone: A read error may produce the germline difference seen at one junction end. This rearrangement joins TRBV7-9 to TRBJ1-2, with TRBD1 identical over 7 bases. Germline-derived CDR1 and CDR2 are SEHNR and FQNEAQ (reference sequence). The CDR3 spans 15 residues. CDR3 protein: CSSSFERDRTYGYTF. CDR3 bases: TGTTCCAGCAGCTTCGAGAGGGACAGAACCTATGGCTACACCTTC.

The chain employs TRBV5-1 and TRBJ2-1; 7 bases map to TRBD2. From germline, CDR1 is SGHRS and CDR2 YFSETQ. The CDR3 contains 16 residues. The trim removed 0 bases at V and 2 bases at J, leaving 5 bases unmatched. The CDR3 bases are TGCGCCAGCAGCTTGGGGGTGGGAGGGCCCTACAATGAGCAGTTCTTC. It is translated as CASSLGVGGPYNEQFF.

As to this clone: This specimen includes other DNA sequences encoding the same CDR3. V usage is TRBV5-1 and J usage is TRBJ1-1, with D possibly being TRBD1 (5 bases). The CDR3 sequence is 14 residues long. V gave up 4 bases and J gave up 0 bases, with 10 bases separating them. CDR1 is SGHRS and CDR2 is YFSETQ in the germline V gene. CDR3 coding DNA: TGCGCCAGCAGCCTCGACAGAATGAACACTGAAGCTTTCTTT. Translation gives CASSLDRMNTEAFF.

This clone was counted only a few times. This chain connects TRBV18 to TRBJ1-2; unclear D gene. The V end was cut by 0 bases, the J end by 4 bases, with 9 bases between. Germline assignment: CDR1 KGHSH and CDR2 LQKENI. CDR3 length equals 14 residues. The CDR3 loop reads CASSPPARPYGYTF. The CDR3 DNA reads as TGTGCCAGCTCACCACCGGCTAGACCCTATGGCTACACCTTC.

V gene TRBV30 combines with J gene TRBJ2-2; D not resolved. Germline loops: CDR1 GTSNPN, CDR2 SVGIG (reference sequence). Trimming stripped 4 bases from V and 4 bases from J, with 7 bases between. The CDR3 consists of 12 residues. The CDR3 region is CAWKDSTGELFF. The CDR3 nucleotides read TGTGCCTGGAAAGACTCCACCGGGGAGCTGTTTTTT.

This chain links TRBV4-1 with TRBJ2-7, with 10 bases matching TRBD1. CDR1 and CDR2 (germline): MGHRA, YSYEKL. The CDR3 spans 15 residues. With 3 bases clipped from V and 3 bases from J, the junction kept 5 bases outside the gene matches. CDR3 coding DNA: TGCGCCAGCAGCCAGCCGGGACAGGGGTTCTACGAGCAGTACTTC. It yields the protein CASSQPGQGFYEQYF.

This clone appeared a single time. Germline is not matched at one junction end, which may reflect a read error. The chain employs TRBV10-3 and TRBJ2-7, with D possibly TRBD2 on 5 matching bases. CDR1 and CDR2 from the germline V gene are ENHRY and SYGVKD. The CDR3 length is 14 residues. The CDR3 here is CAISGPQRSYVQYF. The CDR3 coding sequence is TGTGCCATCAGTGGCCCACAGCGGTCCTACGTGCAGTACTTC.

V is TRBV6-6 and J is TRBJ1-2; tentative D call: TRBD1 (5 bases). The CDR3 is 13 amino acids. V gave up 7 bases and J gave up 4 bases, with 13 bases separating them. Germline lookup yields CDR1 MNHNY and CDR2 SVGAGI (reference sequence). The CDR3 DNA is TGTGCCAGCAACCCGGGCCAGGGCTATGGCTACACCTTC. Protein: CASNPGQGYGYTF.

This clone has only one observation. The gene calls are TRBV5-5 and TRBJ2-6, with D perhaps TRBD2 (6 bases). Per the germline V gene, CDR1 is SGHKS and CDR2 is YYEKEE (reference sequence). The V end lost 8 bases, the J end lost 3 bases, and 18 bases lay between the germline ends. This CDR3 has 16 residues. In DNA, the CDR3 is TGTGCCAGTACTCCACAGTGGGGAGGTGGGGCCAACGTCCTGACTTTC. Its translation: CASTPQWGGGANVLTF.

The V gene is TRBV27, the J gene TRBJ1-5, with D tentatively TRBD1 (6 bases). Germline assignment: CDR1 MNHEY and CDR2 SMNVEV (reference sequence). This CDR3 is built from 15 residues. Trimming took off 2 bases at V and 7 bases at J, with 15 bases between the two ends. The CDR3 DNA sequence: TGTGCCAGCAGTTTAACGGGACAAAGCCGCCAGCCCCAGCATTTT. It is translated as CASSLTGQSRQPQHF.

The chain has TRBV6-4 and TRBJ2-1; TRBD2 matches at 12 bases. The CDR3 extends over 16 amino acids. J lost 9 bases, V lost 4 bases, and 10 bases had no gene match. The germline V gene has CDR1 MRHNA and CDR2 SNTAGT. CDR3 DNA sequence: TGTGCCAGCAGTGTCGATAGGACTAGCGGGAATCTTGAGCAGTTCTTC. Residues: CASSVDRTSGNLEQFF.

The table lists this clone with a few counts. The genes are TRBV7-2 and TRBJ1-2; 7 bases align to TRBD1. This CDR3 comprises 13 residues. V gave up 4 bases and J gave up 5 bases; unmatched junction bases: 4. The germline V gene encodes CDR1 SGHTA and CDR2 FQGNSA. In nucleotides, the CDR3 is TGTGCCAGCAGCTCCGGGACAGAATATGGCTACACCTTC. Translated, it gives CASSSGTEYGYTF.

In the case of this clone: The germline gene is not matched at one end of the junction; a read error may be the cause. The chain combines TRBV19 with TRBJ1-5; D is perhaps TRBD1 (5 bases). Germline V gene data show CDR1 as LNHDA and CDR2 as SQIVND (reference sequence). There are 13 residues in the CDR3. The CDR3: CASSLDSDQPQHF. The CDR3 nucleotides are TGTGCCAGTAGTTTAGACAGTGATCAGCCCCAGCATTTT.

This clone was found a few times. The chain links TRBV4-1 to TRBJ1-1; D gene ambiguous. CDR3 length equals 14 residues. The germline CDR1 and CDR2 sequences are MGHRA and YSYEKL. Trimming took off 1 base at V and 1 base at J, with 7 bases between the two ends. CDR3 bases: TGCGCCAGCAGCCAAGTTGCAGAGAACACTGAAGCTTTCTTT. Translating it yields CASSQVAENTEAFF.

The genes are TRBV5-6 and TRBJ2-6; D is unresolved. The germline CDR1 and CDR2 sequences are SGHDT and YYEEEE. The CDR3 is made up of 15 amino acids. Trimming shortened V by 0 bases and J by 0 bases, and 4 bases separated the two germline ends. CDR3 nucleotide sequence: TGTGCCAGCAGCTTGGGCAGCTCTGGGGCCAACGTCCTGACTTTC. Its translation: CASSLGSSGANVLTF.

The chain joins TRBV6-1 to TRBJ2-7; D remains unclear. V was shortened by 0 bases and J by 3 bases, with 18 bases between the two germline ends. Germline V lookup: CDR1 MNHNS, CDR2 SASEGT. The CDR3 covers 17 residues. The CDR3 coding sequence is TGTGCCAGCAGTGAAGCCAATAGCCCAGAGGCTTACTACGAGCAGTACTTC. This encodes CASSEANSPEAYYEQYF.

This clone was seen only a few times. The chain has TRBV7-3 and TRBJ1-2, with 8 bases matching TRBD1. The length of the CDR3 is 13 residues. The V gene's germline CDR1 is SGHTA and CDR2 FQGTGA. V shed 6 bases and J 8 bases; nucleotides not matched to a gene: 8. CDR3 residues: CASSPDRGEGYTF. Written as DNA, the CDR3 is TGTGCCAGCAGTCCTGACAGGGGCGAGGGCTACACCTTC.

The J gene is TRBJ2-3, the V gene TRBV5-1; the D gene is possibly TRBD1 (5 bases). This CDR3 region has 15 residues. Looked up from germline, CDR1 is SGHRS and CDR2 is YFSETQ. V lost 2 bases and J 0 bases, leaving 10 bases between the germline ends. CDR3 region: CASSFAGLSTDTQYF. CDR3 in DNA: TGCGCCAGCAGCTTTGCAGGGTTAAGCACAGATACGCAGTATTTT.